This T cell receptor (beta chain) originates from a study of blood T cell repertoires in COVID-19. Whole-study context: Material from acute and convalescent COVID-19 was sourced from the United States, Italy and Spain. PBMCs, B-cell-depleted T cells, or T cells were the source of the cDNA or gDNA that made up the material.

CDR3 length: 14 residues. Germline V lookup: CDR1 SGHAT, CDR2 FQNNGV. With V trimmed by 5 bases and J by 2 bases, 6 bases remained unmatched. Original analysis: Reference gene primer amplification in the assay estimated nucleated cell counts. Assay: immunoSEQ multiplex PCR; the TCRdb copy retains only in-frame clones and omits some. V, J and clone size derive from that table, while D and trimming were established from the DNA sequence. This repertoire shows roughly 200,000 clones, nearly 90% found once; its top ten account for around 12%. The receptor was derived from a young woman who had recovered from COVID-19. This chain links TRBV11-2 with TRBJ2-7, with 7 bases matching TRBD2. Sample: peripheral blood. CDR3 protein: CASSQTSRPYEQYF. CDR3 bases: TGTGCCAGCAGCCAGACTAGCCGCCCCTACGAGCAGTACTTC.